The sequence of this T cell receptor (beta chain) was determined in a study of T cell repertoires in cytomegalovirus infection. The wider study: Well-studied HLA-B-restricted epitopes and recently identified HLA-C-restricted epitopes of CMV were both used in the study. Matching HLA type and CMV infection were both indicated by public TCR beta signatures.

TCRdb reprocessed the reads via MiXCR and lists one record per CDR3 protein. Of some 500,000 distinct CDR3 sequences in the sample, 40% are singletons; the top ten hold about half. Study-wide points: In two of eight donors, the top clonotype was HLA-C-restricted CMV-specific. Adding up the frequency of public TCR beta families identified people who carried CMV plus the relevant HLA.

Points on this clonotype: Its antigen is not known.

The source of this sequence is a human donor in good health (CMV status not recorded). Some clones in this sample may be carry-over from other donors' samples. The specimen was cultured PBMCs, collected from culture after CMV antigen stimulation.

The CDR3, as DNA: TGTGCCAGTAGCATTATCGCCGGCGGGGCGGTCAATCAGCCCCAGCATTTT. As protein: CASSIIAGGAVNQPQHF. V gene TRBV19 combines with J gene TRBJ1-5, with D maybe TRBD1 (5 bases). The CDR3 totals 17 residues. Trimming cost V 6 bases and J 3 bases, with 21 bases left between them. Germline CDR1 and CDR2: LNHDA and SQIVND (reference sequence).